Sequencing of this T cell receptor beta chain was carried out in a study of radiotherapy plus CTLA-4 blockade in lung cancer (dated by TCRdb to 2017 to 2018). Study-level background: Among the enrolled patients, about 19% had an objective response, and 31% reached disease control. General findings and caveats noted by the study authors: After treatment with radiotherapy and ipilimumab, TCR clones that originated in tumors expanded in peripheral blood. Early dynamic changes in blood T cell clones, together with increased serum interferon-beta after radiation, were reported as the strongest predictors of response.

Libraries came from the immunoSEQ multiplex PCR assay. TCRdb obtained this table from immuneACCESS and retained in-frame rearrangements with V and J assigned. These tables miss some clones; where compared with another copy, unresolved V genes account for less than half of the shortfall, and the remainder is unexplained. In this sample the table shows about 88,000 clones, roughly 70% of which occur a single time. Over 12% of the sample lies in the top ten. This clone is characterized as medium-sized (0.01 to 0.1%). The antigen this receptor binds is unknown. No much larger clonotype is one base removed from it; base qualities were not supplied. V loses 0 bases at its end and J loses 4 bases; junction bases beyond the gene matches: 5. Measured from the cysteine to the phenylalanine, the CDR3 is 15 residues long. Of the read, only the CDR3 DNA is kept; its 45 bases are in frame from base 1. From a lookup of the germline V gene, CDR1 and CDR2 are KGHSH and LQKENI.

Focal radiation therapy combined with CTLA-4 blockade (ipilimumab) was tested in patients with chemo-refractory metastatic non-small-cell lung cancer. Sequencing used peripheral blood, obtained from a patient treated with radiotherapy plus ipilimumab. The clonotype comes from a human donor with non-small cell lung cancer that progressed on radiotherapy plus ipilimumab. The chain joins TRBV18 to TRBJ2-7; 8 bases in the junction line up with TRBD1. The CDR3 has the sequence CASSPPNRGTYEQYF. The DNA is TGTGCCAGCTCACCACCGAACAGGGGGACTTACGAGCAGTACTTC.